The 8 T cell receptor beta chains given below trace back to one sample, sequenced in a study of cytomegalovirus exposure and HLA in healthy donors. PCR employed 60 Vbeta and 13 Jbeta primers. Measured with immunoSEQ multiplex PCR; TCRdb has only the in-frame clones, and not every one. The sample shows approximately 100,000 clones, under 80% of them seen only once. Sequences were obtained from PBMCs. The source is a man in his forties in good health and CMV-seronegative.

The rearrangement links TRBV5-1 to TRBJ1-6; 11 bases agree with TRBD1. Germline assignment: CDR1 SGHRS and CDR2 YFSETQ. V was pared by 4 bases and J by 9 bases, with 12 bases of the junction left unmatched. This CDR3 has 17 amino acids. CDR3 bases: TGCGCCAGCAGCCCCGGACAGGGGGCGCCCACTGGTTCACCCCTCCACTTT. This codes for CASSPGQGAPTGSPLHF.

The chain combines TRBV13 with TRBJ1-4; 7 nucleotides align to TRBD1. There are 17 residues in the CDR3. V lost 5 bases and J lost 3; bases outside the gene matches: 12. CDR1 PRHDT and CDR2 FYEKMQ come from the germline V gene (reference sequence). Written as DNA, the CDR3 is TGTGCCAGCAGCCCGCGACAGGGTGGGGATCCTAATGAAAAACTGTTTTTT. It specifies CASSPRQGGDPNEKLFF.

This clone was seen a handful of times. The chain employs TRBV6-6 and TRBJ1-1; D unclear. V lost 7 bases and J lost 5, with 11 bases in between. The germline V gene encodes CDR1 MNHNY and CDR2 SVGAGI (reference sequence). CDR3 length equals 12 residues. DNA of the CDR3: TGTGCCAGCAAGCTCGATGAAACTGAAGCTTTCTTT. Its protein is CASKLDETEAFF.

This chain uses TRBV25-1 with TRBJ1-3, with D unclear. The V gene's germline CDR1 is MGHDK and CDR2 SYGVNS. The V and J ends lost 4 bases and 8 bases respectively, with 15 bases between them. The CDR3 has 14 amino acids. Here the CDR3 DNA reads TGTGCCAGCAGTGGGCACCTTCCGGCGGACACCATATATTTT. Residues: CASSGHLPADTIYF.

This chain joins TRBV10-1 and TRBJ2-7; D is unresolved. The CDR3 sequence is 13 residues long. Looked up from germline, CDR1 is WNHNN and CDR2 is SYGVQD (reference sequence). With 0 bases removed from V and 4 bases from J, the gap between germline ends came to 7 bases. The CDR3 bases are TGCGCCAGCAGTGAGTCGGCATTGTACGAGCAGTACTTC. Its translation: CASSESALYEQYF.

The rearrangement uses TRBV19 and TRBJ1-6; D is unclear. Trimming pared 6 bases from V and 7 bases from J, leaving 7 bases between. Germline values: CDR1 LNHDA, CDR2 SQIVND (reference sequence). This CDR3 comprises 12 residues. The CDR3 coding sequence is TGTGCCAGTAGCTCGGTAAATTCACCCCTCCACTTT. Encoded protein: CASSSVNSPLHF.

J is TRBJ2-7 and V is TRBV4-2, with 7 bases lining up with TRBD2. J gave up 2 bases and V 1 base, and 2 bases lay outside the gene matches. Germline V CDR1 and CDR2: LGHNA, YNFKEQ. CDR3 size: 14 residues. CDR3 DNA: TGTGCCAGCAGCCAAGCAGCGGGGACCTACGAGCAGTACTTC. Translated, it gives CASSQAAGTYEQYF.

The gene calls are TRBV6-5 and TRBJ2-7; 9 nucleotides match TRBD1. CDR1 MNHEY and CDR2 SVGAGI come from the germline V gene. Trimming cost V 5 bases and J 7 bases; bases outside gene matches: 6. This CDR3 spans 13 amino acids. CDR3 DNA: TGTGCCAGCAGTGCACAGGGGGCGCGTGAGCAGTACTTC. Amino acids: CASSAQGAREQYF.